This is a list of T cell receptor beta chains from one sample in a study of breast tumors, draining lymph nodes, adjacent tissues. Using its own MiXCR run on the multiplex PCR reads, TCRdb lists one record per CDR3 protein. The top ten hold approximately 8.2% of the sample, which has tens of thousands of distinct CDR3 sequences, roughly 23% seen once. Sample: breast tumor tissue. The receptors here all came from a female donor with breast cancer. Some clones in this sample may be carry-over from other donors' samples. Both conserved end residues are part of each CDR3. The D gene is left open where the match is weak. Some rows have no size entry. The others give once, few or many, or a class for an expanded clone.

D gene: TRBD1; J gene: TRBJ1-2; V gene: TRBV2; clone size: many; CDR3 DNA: TGTGCCAGCAGTGATTGGACAGGGACCTATGGCTACACCTTC; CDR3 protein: CASSDWTGTYGYTF
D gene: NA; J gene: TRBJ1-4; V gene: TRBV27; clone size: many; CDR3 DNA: TGTGCCAGCAGTAAAGGGGAAAAACTGTTTTTT; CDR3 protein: CASSKGEKLFF
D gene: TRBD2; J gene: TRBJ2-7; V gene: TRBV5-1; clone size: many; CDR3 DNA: TGCGCCAGCAGCTTGGCAAGCGGGGGGTTCGGCGAGCAGTACTTC; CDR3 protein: CASSLASGGFGEQYF
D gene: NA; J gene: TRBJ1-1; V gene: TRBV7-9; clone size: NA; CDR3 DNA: TGTGCCAGCAGCTTATGGCCTGAAGCTTTCTTT; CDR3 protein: CASSLWPEAFF
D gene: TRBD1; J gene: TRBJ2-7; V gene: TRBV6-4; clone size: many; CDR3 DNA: TGTGCCAGCAGTGCGGTACAGGGGCTTCACGAGCAGTACTTC; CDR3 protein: CASSAVQGLHEQYF
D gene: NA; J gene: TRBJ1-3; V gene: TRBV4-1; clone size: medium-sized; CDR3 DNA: TGCGCCAGCAGCCGGGAGGGGACTGGAAACACCATATATTTT; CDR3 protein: CASSREGTGNTIYF
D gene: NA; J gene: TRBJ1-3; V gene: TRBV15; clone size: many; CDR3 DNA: TGTGTCACTCATCCGGGGGGCTCTGGAAACACCATATATTTT; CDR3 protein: CVTHPGGSGNTIYF
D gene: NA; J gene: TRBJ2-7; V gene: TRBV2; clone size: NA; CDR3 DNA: TGTGCCAGCCAGTCACGGAGCGGGCGTAATCGCGTTTTAAATACCTACGAGCAGTACTTC; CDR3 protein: CASQSRSGRNRVLNTYEQYF
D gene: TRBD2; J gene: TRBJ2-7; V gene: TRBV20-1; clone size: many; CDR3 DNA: TGCAGTGCTAGAGCTAGCGGGACCTACGAGCAGTACTTC; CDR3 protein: CSARASGTYEQYF
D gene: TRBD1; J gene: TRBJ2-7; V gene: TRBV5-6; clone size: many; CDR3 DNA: TGTGCCAGCAGTCTGGGACAGTCCTACGAGCAGTACTTC; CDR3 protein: CASSLGQSYEQYF